Each of the 17 T cell receptor beta chains below was sequenced from the same sample in a study of sequential checkpoint blockade in melanoma. Produced via immunoSEQ multiplex PCR; TCRdb's table is partial and in-frame only. The sample yields under 5,000 clones, around 69% seen once. Treatment of the sample: randomized to nivolumab then ipilimumab (arm A) or the reverse (arm B). This sample comprised CD8+ T cells sorted from blood (inferred from file names), obtained from a patient given nivolumab and ipilimumab in sequence. The receptors derive from a human donor with melanoma.

Sample share makes this clone medium-sized. The junction shows a germline mismatch at one end, possibly a read error. This same CDR3 is encoded by further DNA sequences in the sample. The J gene is TRBJ1-3, the V gene TRBV5-1; no reliable D call. This CDR3 contains 11 residues. Germline lookup yields CDR1 SGHRS and CDR2 YFSETQ. The CDR3 region has the DNA TGTGCCAGCAGCTTGCTCAACACCATATATTTT. It encodes CASSLLNTIYF.

This clone was observed a handful of times. CDR3 bases: TGTGCCAGCAGTTTTCTAGGACAGGGCGGGGGTGAAAAACTGTTTTTT. Its protein product is CASSFLGQGGGEKLFF. The chain combines TRBV6-6 with TRBJ1-4; TRBD1 matches at 8 bases. The CDR3 has 16 residues. The trim removed 4 bases at V and 7 bases at J, leaving 11 bases unmatched. CDR1 and CDR2 from the germline V gene are MNHNY and SVGAGI (reference sequence).

This clone has only one observation. CDR3 amino acids: CASSSRTRTYNEQFF. CDR3 DNA: TGTGCCAGCAGCTCCCGGACTAGAACCTACAATGAGCAGTTCTTC. This chain connects TRBV9 to TRBJ2-1; 7 bases fit TRBD2. The CDR3 runs 15 residues. Germline V lookup: CDR1 SGDLS, CDR2 YYNGEE. Trimming at V came to 4 bases and at J to 2 bases, leaving 6 bases not matched to a gene.

The table lists this clone with a few counts. This chain connects TRBV9 to TRBJ1-2, with D perhaps matching TRBD1 (6 bases). V was trimmed by 4 bases and J by 6 bases, leaving 7 bases between them. The CDR3 is made up of 11 amino acids. Looked up from germline, CDR1 is SGDLS and CDR2 is YYNGEE. The CDR3 DNA sequence: TGTGCCAGCAGCTGGACAGATGGCTACACCTTC. The encoded protein is CASSWTDGYTF.

This chain uses TRBV19 with TRBJ2-5; 9 nucleotides agree with TRBD1. V lost 6 bases, J lost 3 bases, and 5 bases stayed unmatched. This CDR3 contains 14 residues. The germline CDR1 and CDR2 sequences are LNHDA and SQIVND (reference sequence). For the CDR3, the DNA is TGTGCCAGTAGGACAACAGGGGGCGAAGAGACCCAGTACTTC. Translation gives CASRTTGGEETQYF.

This clone was observed a few times. The chain couples TRBV6-1 to TRBJ2-5, with D possibly TRBD1 on 5 matching bases. V was pared by 1 base and J by 5 bases, with 17 bases between. From germline, CDR1 is MNHNS and CDR2 SASEGT. The CDR3 contains 16 residues. For the CDR3, the DNA is TGTGCCAGCAGTGAAGGGCAGGGCTCGGGTCGGGAGACCCAGTACTTC. Residues: CASSEGQGSGRETQYF.

The chain uses TRBV4-1 and TRBJ2-7, with 7 positions matching TRBD1. Trimming took 0 bases from V and 2 from J; bases not matched to a gene: 7. The CDR3 has 16 residues. Per germline, CDR1 MGHRA and CDR2 YSYEKL. CDR3 DNA sequence: TGCGCCAGCAGCCAAGATCCCGGGACAGCTCCCTACGAGCAGTACTTC. As protein: CASSQDPGTAPYEQYF.

The chain carries TRBV7-6 and TRBJ1-6, with D perhaps TRBD1 (6 bases). Trimming pared 3 bases from V and 10 bases from J, leaving 10 bases between. The CDR3 has 13 residues. Germline-derived CDR1 and CDR2 are SGHVS and FNYEAQ. The CDR3 is CASSFSRGSPLHF. DNA for the CDR3: TGTGCCAGCAGCTTTTCCAGGGGATCACCCCTCCACTTT.

V is TRBV27 and J is TRBJ1-1; no reliable D call. CDR1 and CDR2 from the germline V gene are MNHEY and SMNVEV (reference sequence). The CDR3 sequence is 18 residues long. Between the trimmed V and J ends, which lost 1 base and 3 bases, there was a span of 21 bases. CDR3 DNA sequence: TGTGCCAGCAGTTTATTAAATCCTGGACGGGGAGTGGACACTGAAGCTTTCTTT. Translating gives CASSLLNPGRGVDTEAFF.

By frequency in the sample, this clone is large (0.1 to 1%). A far larger clone is one nucleotide away, so this likely arose from a read error. Other DNA sequences from this sample encode an identical CDR3 as well. This sequence joins TRBV7-9 and TRBJ1-2; TRBD1 agrees at 8 bases. CDR1 is SEHNR, CDR2 FQNEAQ, per germline (reference sequence). CDR3 size: 13 residues. The V gene end was trimmed by 3 bases and the J gene end by 8 bases; junction bases not matched to a gene: 5. Here the CDR3 reads CASSLAGGWGYTF. In DNA, the CDR3 is TGTGCCAGCAGCTTGGCAGGGGGCTGGGGCTACACCTTC.

V gene TRBV27 combines with J gene TRBJ2-3, with 8 bases lining up with TRBD2. Germline-derived CDR1 and CDR2 are MNHEY and SMNVEV (reference sequence). V shed 7 bases and J 1 base; nucleotides not matched to a gene: 7. There are 15 residues in the CDR3. The CDR3 sequence is CASTGAGVGTDTQYF. In DNA form, the CDR3 reads TGTGCCAGCACCGGAGCGGGAGTGGGCACAGATACGCAGTATTTT.

This clone was seen a handful of times. The V and J genes are TRBV19 and TRBJ2-1; 12 bases are a match to TRBD2. J lost 7 bases, V lost 5 bases, and 6 bases had no gene match. The CDR3 spans 15 residues. Germline V gene sequence: CDR1 LNHDA, CDR2 SQIVND (reference sequence). The CDR3: CASSRLAGERNEQFF. CDR3 DNA: TGTGCCAGTAGTCGACTAGCGGGAGAGCGGAATGAGCAGTTCTTC.

The V gene is TRBV27, the J gene TRBJ1-5, with D possibly being TRBD1 (6 bases). Germline V gene sequence: CDR1 MNHEY, CDR2 SMNVEV (reference sequence). V lost 6 bases and J 4 bases, leaving 13 bases between the germline ends. CDR3 size: 14 residues. The CDR3 nucleotides are TGTGCCAGCAGCCCCACAGGGTGGAATCAGCCCCAGCATTTT. Encoded protein: CASSPTGWNQPQHF.

The chain combines TRBV5-1 with TRBJ2-1; D unresolved. Germline lookup yields CDR1 SGHRS and CDR2 YFSETQ. This CDR3 contains 15 residues. Trimming stripped 1 base from V and 2 bases from J, with 10 bases between. The CDR3 DNA is TGCGCCAGCAGCTTGAGTAGCCCACCCTACAATGAGCAGTTCTTC. Its protein is CASSLSSPPYNEQFF.

A few counts support this clone. V usage is TRBV4-2 and J usage is TRBJ2-7; 7 nucleotides line up with TRBD1. The CDR3 is made up of 14 amino acids. CDR1 LGHNA and CDR2 YNFKEQ come from the germline V gene. The J segment lost 3 bases and the V segment lost 5 bases, leaving 7 bases of the junction unmatched. In DNA, the CDR3 is TGTGCCAGCAGCTTAGGGGGCAATCTCTACGAGCAGTACTTC. Protein sequence: CASSLGGNLYEQYF.

Judged by abundance, this clone is large. The V call is TRBV6-4, the J call TRBJ2-2; maybe TRBD1 (6 bases). CDR3 size: 17 residues. Per the germline V gene, CDR1 is MRHNA and CDR2 is SNTAGT. V was clipped by 0 bases and J by 6 bases, with 17 bases between them. As DNA, the CDR3 is TGTGCCAGCAGTGACTCCTCGATAAAACAGGGCTCCGGGGAGCTGTTTTTT. As protein: CASSDSSIKQGSGELFF.

This sequence joins TRBV6-5 and TRBJ2-7; 10 bases match TRBD1. CDR1 and CDR2 from the germline V gene are MNHEY and SVGAGI. There are 14 residues in the CDR3. V lost 7 bases and J lost 6; bases outside the gene matches: 9. CDR3 region: CASNEGTGASEQYF. In DNA form, the CDR3 reads TGTGCCAGCAATGAAGGGACAGGGGCCAGCGAGCAGTACTTC.